The rows below give T cell receptor beta chains drawn from one sample of a study of T cell responses to AZD1222 COVID-19 vaccine. Here immunoSEQ multiplex PCR was the method, and the copy in TCRdb shows in-frame clones only, minus some. The sample lists around 71,000 clones, 75% to 90% occurring once. The specimen comprised peripheral blood, sampled 28 days after the second AZD1222 dose. These receptors came from an adult who received the AZD1222 COVID-19 vaccine. CDR3s include the opening cysteine and the closing phenylalanine or tryptophan. A D gene is named only where the DNA matches it firmly. Expanded clones are given a class, and other clones once, few, many or no size at all.

d_call j_call clone_size v_call cdr3_aa cdr3_nt
. TRBJ2-3 . TRBV11-1 CASSPQAGAPRDTQYF TGTGCCAGCAGCCCCCAGGCGGGGGCGCCCCGAGATACGCAGTATTTT
TRBD2 TRBJ2-7 . TRBV6-4 CARDLKRGGLGEQYF TGTGCCAGAGACCTCAAGCGGGGGGGCCTCGGAGAGCAGTACTTC
. TRBJ1-2 . TRBV6-5 CASSYGTGLANYGYTF TGTGCCAGCAGTTACGGAACAGGCCTTGCTAACTATGGCTACACCTTC
. TRBJ1-2 . TRBV6-5 CASKADPTYTF TGTGCCAGCAAGGCTGACCCTACCTACACCTTC
. TRBJ2-4 . TRBV4-1 CASSRIGGSGIQYF TGCGCCAGCAGCCGGATCGGGGGCAGTGGCATTCAGTACTTC
. TRBJ1-1 . TRBV21-1 CASSKWEQGPNTEAFF TGTGCCAGCAGCAAATGGGAACAGGGGCCGAACACTGAAGCTTTCTTT
. TRBJ1-4 . TRBV28 CASSSGGQPNEKLFF TGTGCCAGCAGTTCGGGAGGACAGCCGAATGAAAAACTGTTTTTT
. TRBJ1-4 . TRBV3-1/TRBV3-2 CASSHPDGNNEKLFF TGTGCCAGCAGCCATCCCGACGGAAACAATGAAAAACTGTTTTTT
. TRBJ2-5 . TRBV4-1 CASSHKKTAEAQYF TGCGCCAGCAGCCACAAGAAAACTGCCGAGGCCCAGTACTTC
. TRBJ1-2 . TRBV18 CASSPEGDGYTF TGTGCCAGCTCACCAGAGGGAGATGGCTACACCTTC
. TRBJ1-4 . TRBV11-2 CASSLSLPGRAANEKLFF TGTGCCAGCAGCTTGAGTCTTCCGGGCAGGGCGGCTAATGAAAAACTGTTTTTT
. TRBJ2-7 many TRBV4-2 CASSQVGGATYEQYF TGTGCCAGCAGCCAAGTTGGCGGAGCGACGTACGAGCAGTACTTC
. TRBJ1-3 . TRBV11-2 CASSQPDISGRSSGNTIYF TGTGCCAGCAGCCAGCCTGACATATCTGGCCGATCCTCTGGAAACACCATATATTTT
TRBD1 TRBJ1-5 . TRBV6-2/TRBV6-3 CASSPTGTNQPQHF TGTGCCAGCAGTCCGACAGGGACCAATCAGCCCCAGCATTTT
. TRBJ2-3 . TRBV10-1 CASSRNFGTDTQYF TGCGCCAGCAGTCGCAATTTCGGCACAGATACGCAGTATTTT
TRBD2 TRBJ2-5 . TRBV7-9 CASSSGTSGRETQYF TGTGCCAGCAGCTCCGGGACTAGCGGAAGGGAGACCCAGTACTTC
. TRBJ1-2 . TRBV7-9 CASSKTGSDYGYTF TGTGCCAGCAGCAAAACAGGGAGCGACTATGGCTACACCTTC
TRBD1 TRBJ2-5 . TRBV5-6 CASSLLQGKVETQYF TGTGCCAGCAGCTTGCTACAGGGGAAGGTGGAGACCCAGTACTTC
. TRBJ1-1 . TRBV25-1 CASSDGTWGEAFF TGTGCCAGCAGTGACGGGACCTGGGGTGAGGCTTTCTTT
. TRBJ1-2 . TRBV7-2 CASSLGPQVISGYTF TGTGCCAGCAGCTTAGGGCCCCAGGTGATATCAGGCTACACCTTC
. TRBJ1-1 . TRBV20-1 CSASGGNTEAFF TGCAGTGCTAGTGGAGGGAACACTGAAGCTTTCTTT
. TRBJ1-3 few TRBV18 CASSPGGLRFSGNTIYF TGTGCCAGCTCACCGGGTGGGCTGAGATTCTCTGGAAACACCATATATTTT
. TRBJ2-7 . TRBV7-9 CASSGRVDEQYF TGTGCCAGCAGCGGTCGGGTTGACGAGCAGTACTTC
. TRBJ2-2 . TRBV4-1 CASSPSTGEFPGELFF TGCGCCAGCAGCCCATCAACGGGGGAATTTCCCGGGGAGCTGTTTTTT
TRBD1 TRBJ2-1 . TRBV2 CASYRDSYYNEQFF TGTGCCAGCTACCGGGACAGTTATTACAATGAGCAGTTCTTC
TRBD1 TRBJ2-3 . TRBV24-1 CATSDRGPHGSGAQYF TGTGCCACCAGTGATAGGGGGCCGCACGGGTCCGGTGCGCAGTATTTT
TRBD1 TRBJ2-7 . TRBV5-1 CASSLGGQYEQYF TGCGCCAGCAGCTTGGGGGGACAGTACGAGCAGTACTTC
. TRBJ1-1 . TRBV5-4 CASSLAARNTEAFF TGTGCCAGCAGCTTGGCCGCGCGAAACACTGAAGCTTTCTTT
TRBD1 TRBJ1-2 . TRBV18 CASSSTGTGPYGYTF TGTGCCAGCTCATCAACCGGGACAGGGCCCTATGGCTACACCTTC
TRBD2 TRBJ2-1 . TRBV9 CASSVVAGGYNEQFF TGTGCCAGCAGCGTGGTAGCGGGGGGTTACAATGAGCAGTTCTTC
. TRBJ2-3 . TRBV10-3 CAISDTDTQYF TGTGCCATCAGTGACACAGATACGCAGTATTTT
. TRBJ1-6 . TRBV2 CASSESASRQVNNSPLHF TGTGCCAGCAGTGAAAGCGCTTCGAGACAGGTGAATAATTCACCCCTCCACTTT
. TRBJ2-5 few TRBV28 CASSLTSVETQYF TGTGCCAGCAGCCTCACTAGTGTGGAGACCCAGTACTTC
. TRBJ1-5 few TRBV6-2/TRBV6-3 CASSYDEGSPQPQHF TGTGCCAGCAGTTACGACGAGGGGTCTCCTCAGCCCCAGCATTTT
. TRBJ2-4 . TRBV3-1/TRBV3-2 CASSQVPGDIQYF TGTGCCAGCAGCCAAGTTCCAGGGGACATTCAGTACTTC
. TRBJ2-5 . TRBV6-1 CASSEVTGGHVQETQYF TGTGCCAGCAGTGAAGTTACGGGGGGACATGTCCAAGAGACCCAGTACTTC
. TRBJ1-2 . TRBV6-1 CASSETSPQPPSYGYTF TGTGCCAGCAGTGAAACGTCACCACAGCCTCCTAGCTATGGCTACACCTTC
TRBD1 TRBJ2-7 . TRBV28 CASSLGQTTYEQYF TGTGCCAGCAGTTTGGGACAGACAACCTACGAGCAGTACTTC
. TRBJ2-5 . TRBV5-4 CASSLGVWETQYF TGTGCCAGCAGCTTGGGAGTCTGGGAGACCCAGTACTTC
. TRBJ1-1 . TRBV25-1 CASSERAEPLAAFF TGTGCCAGCAGTGAACGGGCCGAACCCTTAGCCGCTTTCTTT
. TRBJ2-5 . TRBV6-5 CASSYGETQYF TGTGCCAGCAGTTATGGGGAGACCCAGTACTTC
. TRBJ1-3 . TRBV12-3/TRBV12-4 CASSFGNTIYF TGTGCCAGCAGTTTCGGAAACACCATATATTTT
TRBD1 TRBJ1-4 once TRBV19 CASTSGTGTNEKLFF TGTGCCAGTACCTCCGGGACAGGAACTAATGAAAAACTGTTTTTT
. TRBJ2-5 . TRBV5-4 CASSPPGGLETQYF TGTGCCAGCAGCCCCCCAGGGGGGTTGGAGACCCAGTACTTC
. TRBJ2-6 once TRBV30 CAWSVQVSSGANVLTF TGTGCCTGGAGTGTTCAGGTCAGCTCTGGGGCCAACGTCCTGACTTTC
. TRBJ1-4 once TRBV3-1/TRBV3-2 CASSQNGGSREKLFF TGTGCCAGCAGCCAAAACGGGGGTTCGAGAGAAAAACTGTTTTTT
. TRBJ2-3 . TRBV5-1 CASSLRGPDTQYF TGCGCCAGCAGCTTGCGCGGGCCAGATACGCAGTATTTT
TRBD1 TRBJ1-1 . TRBV7-9 CASTPGQGNTEAFF TGTGCCAGCACCCCGGGACAGGGCAACACTGAAGCTTTCTTT
. TRBJ1-4 . TRBV3-1/TRBV3-2 CASSQVSGEKLFF TGTGCCAGCAGCCAAGTAAGCGGTGAAAAACTGTTTTTT
TRBD1 TRBJ2-6 . TRBV19 CASKSTGGSGANVLTF TGTGCCAGTAAATCTACAGGGGGCTCTGGGGCCAACGTCCTGACTTTC
TRBD1 TRBJ2-1 . TRBV19 CASSLSGTGRGNEQFF TGTGCCAGTAGTCTCTCCGGGACAGGGAGAGGCAATGAGCAGTTCTTC
. TRBJ1-2 . TRBV14 CASSQERGGYTF TGTGCCAGCAGCCAAGAACGGGGCGGCTACACCTTC
. TRBJ1-2 . TRBV28 CASSLPGPRAGYTF TGTGCCAGCAGCCTCCCGGGACCCAGGGCGGGCTACACCTTC